This T cell receptor beta chain stems from a study of blood T cells in healthy people across ages. This clonotype occurred a few times. Its antigen is not known. Then a second PCR, running roughly 7 to 11 cycles, was carried out with a sample-barcoded 5' primer and a J-beta primer mix. In TCRdb, the 5' RACE reads were re-called with MiXCR into one record per CDR3 protein. This sample yields about 1.8 million distinct CDR3 sequences, of which 40% to 55% are seen a single time; less than 2.5% belongs to the top ten. Study findings and constraints: Estimated diversity across one million T cells was deemed an underestimate. Diversity was higher, and naive CD4+ cells more numerous, in long-lived donors than in aged donors.

V was trimmed by 3 bases and J by 5 bases, leaving 13 bases between them. CDR1 MNHEY and CDR2 SMNVEV come from the germline V gene (reference sequence). The CDR3 has 14 residues. The TCR sequence derives from a woman aged 35 to 49 in good health. The chain uses TRBV27 and TRBJ1-2; D perhaps matches TRBD1 (5 bases). Sequenced material: blood. The CDR3 region is CASSFTGPSYGYTF. CDR3 DNA: TGTGCCAGCAGTTTTACAGGCCCCTCATATGGCTACACCTTC.